The TCR beta chain under discussion was sequenced for a study of T cells in Graves' hyperthyroidism and ophthalmopathy. On this clonotype: As yet, its antigen is unknown.

Broader study findings: Separating ophthalmopathy from stable hyperthyroidism was achieved by a 13 V-J model.

J gave up 3 bases and V 5 bases, and 3 bases lay outside the gene matches. Germline CDR1 SGHTA, CDR2 FQGTGA. This CDR3 contains 14 residues. It was RNA transcripts that yielded the amplified TCR beta CDR3 regions. First-round RT-PCR targeting the TCR CDR3 was performed with the HTBI primer set. Each CDR3 protein is one row after TCRdb ran MiXCR on the multiplex PCR reads. Of under 350,000 distinct CDR3 sequences listed, roughly 18% are singletons. The sample taken for sequencing was blood. V is TRBV7-3 and J is TRBJ2-7; 11 bases map to TRBD2. The receptor's source is a woman between 50 and 59 years old with Graves' hyperthyroidism. The CDR3 bases are TGTGCCAGCAGCGTACTAGCGGGGGACTACGAGCAGTACTTC. Its translation: CASSVLAGDYEQYF.